These T cell receptor beta chains were read from a single sample in a study of blood T cell repertoires in COVID-19. Using immunoSEQ multiplex PCR, the repertoire was profiled, and TCRdb retains in-frame clones only, with some absent. Among over 40,000 clones listed, around 85% were seen once. Sample: peripheral blood. All receptors come from an elderly woman with acute or convalescent COVID-19. Both conserved end residues are part of each CDR3. The D gene is left open where the match is weak. Only part of the rows carry a size: once, few, many, or a class if the clone is expanded.

d_gene | j_gene | len | abundance | v_gene | CDR3nt | CDR3aa
TRBD1 | TRBJ2-6 | 15 | - | TRBV6-5 | TGTGCCAGCAGGGACAGGGGACCTGGGGCCAACGTCCTGACTTTC | CASRDRGPGANVLTF
- | TRBJ2-3 | 13 | once | TRBV6-5 | TGTGCCAGCAGTACCACACGTACAGATACGCAGTATTTT | CASSTTRTDTQYF
TRBD2 | TRBJ2-4 | 19 | - | TRBV3-1/TRBV3-2 | TGTGCCAGCAGCCCCCTAACCGTAGCGGGGGCCGTAGCCAAAAACATTCAGTACTTC | CASSPLTVAGAVAKNIQYF
- | TRBJ1-1 | 12 | - | TRBV6-5 | TGTGCCAGCAGCCCGGGGAACACTGAAGCTTTCTTT | CASSPGNTEAFF
- | TRBJ2-7 | 14 | - | TRBV11-2 | TGTGCCAGCAGCGGGCGGACTGGGCCCTACGAGCAGTACTTC | CASSGRTGPYEQYF
TRBD2 | TRBJ2-7 | 15 | - | TRBV7-2 | TGTGCCAGCAGCTACGGGGGGACGAGCTCCTACGAGCAGTACTTC | CASSYGGTSSYEQYF
TRBD1 | TRBJ1-4 | 15 | - | TRBV5-5 | TGTGCCAGCAGCACACAGGGGCAGGGTAATGAAAAACTGTTTTTT | CASSTQGQGNEKLFF
TRBD2 | TRBJ2-1 | 15 | - | TRBV5-1 | TGCGCCAGCACCTCCTCTAGCGGGGGGGCCTTTGGGCAGTTCTTC | CASTSSSGGAFGQFF
- | TRBJ1-6 | 14 | - | TRBV18 | TGTGCCAGCTCACCAACAAGGGGGGGTTCACCCCTCCACTTT | CASSPTRGGSPLHF
TRBD2 | TRBJ2-1 | 15 | - | TRBV5-4 | TGTGCCAGCAGCTTGGTACGGGGGGGGTACAATGAGCAGTTCTTC | CASSLVRGGYNEQFF
TRBD1 | TRBJ1-3 | 15 | - | TRBV7-2 | TGTGCCAGCAGCTCGAGGACAGGGGGCGTAAACACCATATATTTT | CASSSRTGGVNTIYF
- | TRBJ1-1 | 15 | - | TRBV5-1 | TGCGCCAGCAGCTTGGGGGCAGGGATGAACACTGAAGCTTTCTTT | CASSLGAGMNTEAFF
- | TRBJ1-3 | 14 | - | TRBV5-1 | TGCGCCAGCAGCTTGGCGGGGTATGGAAACACCATATATTTT | CASSLAGYGNTIYF
- | TRBJ1-5 | 15 | once | TRBV4-2 | TGTGCCAGCAGCCAAGCTATCTCGTTGAGTCAGCCCCAGCATTTT | CASSQAISLSQPQHF
- | TRBJ1-5 | 15 | - | TRBV7-2 | TGTGCCAGCAGCTTAGGAGAGGGAATGGTGCAGCCCCAGCATTTT | CASSLGEGMVQPQHF
TRBD2 | TRBJ2-5 | 14 | - | TRBV7-8 | TGTGCCAGCAGCTTCCGGACTAGCCAAGAGACCCAGTACTTC | CASSFRTSQETQYF
- | TRBJ1-5 | 15 | - | TRBV9 | TGTGCCAGCAGCGTAGGGGACAACGGAAATCAGCCCCAGCATTTT | CASSVGDNGNQPQHF
- | TRBJ2-5 | 15 | - | TRBV9 | TGTGCCAGCAGCGTAGCAGGACAGCGACAAGAGACCCAGTACTTC | CASSVAGQRQETQYF
TRBD1 | TRBJ2-3 | 17 | - | TRBV30 | TGTGCCTGGAGGGGGACAGGGGTCCCTTCTAGCACAGATACGCAGTATTTT | CAWRGTGVPSSTDTQYF
- | TRBJ1-2 | 16 | once | TRBV6-1 | TGTGCCAGCATTGACGTCGGTTTAGGGGGTAACTATGGCTACACCTTC | CASIDVGLGGNYGYTF
- | TRBJ1-4 | 15 | - | TRBV7-9 | TGTGCCAGCAGCGTAAAAACTGCAACTAATGAAAAACTGTTTTTT | CASSVKTATNEKLFF
TRBD1 | TRBJ1-2 | 15 | - | TRBV9 | TGTGCCAGCAGCGGGGGGGGACAGGCGAGCTATGGCTACACCTTC | CASSGGGQASYGYTF
TRBD1 | TRBJ2-1 | 14 | few | TRBV5-1 | TGCGCCAGCAGCTTGGTTGACAGGGAAGATGAGCAGTTCTTC | CASSLVDREDEQFF
- | TRBJ1-6 | 16 | few | TRBV6-6 | TGTGCCAGCAGTTACTTCGGGGGGTCCGGGGATTCACCCCTCCACTTT | CASSYFGGSGDSPLHF
- | TRBJ1-1 | 14 | - | TRBV5-1 | TGCGCCAGCAGCTCGAACGGACTAAACACTGAAGCTTTCTTT | CASSSNGLNTEAFF
TRBD1 | TRBJ1-2 | 13 | - | TRBV27 | TGTGCCAGCAGCCCCGACAGGGTTTATGGCTACACCTTC | CASSPDRVYGYTF
TRBD1 | TRBJ1-2 | 13 | once | TRBV19 | TGTGCCAGTAGTCCCCGGGACAGCTATGGCTACACCTTC | CASSPRDSYGYTF
TRBD1 | TRBJ2-7 | 12 | - | TRBV29-1 | TGCAGCGTTGGGACAGGGGGCTACGAGCAGTACTTC | CSVGTGGYEQYF
TRBD1 | TRBJ2-2 | 16 | once | TRBV5-1 | TGCGCCAGCAGCTTGAGGCAGGGGGCGGCCACCGGGGAGCTGTTTTTT | CASSLRQGAATGELFF
- | TRBJ2-7 | 14 | - | TRBV18 | TGTGCCAGCTCGGGATTGGGGCGGACCTACGAGCAGTACTTC | CASSGLGRTYEQYF
TRBD2 | TRBJ2-1 | 18 | - | TRBV10-3 | TGTGCCATCACCCCGAGAGGGACCAGCGGGGGGACTTACAATGAGCAGTTCTTC | CAITPRGTSGGTYNEQFF
TRBD1 | TRBJ2-7 | 14 | - | TRBV5-1 | TGCGCCAGCAGTCGGACCGGGACAGGGAACGAGCAGTACTTC | CASSRTGTGNEQYF
- | TRBJ1-5 | 15 | few | TRBV9 | TGTGCCAGCAGCGTAGAGGGGTCGGGCAATCAGCCCCAGCATTTT | CASSVEGSGNQPQHF
TRBD1 | TRBJ1-6 | 14 | - | TRBV19 | TGTGCCAGTACCGAAGGACAGGCCAATTCACCCCTCCACTTT | CASTEGQANSPLHF
TRBD1 | TRBJ1-1 | 15 | - | TRBV3-1/TRBV3-2 | TGTGCCAGCAGCCCACCGACGACAGGGGCCACTGAAGCTTTCTTT | CASSPPTTGATEAFF
TRBD2 | TRBJ2-2 | 17 | - | TRBV15 | TGTGCCACCAGCAGAATGACTAGCGGGGGGGCCGCCGGGGAGCTGTTTTTT | CATSRMTSGGAAGELFF
- | TRBJ2-7 | 11 | - | TRBV10-3 | TGTGCCATCAGGAGCAACTACGAGCAGTACTTC | CAIRSNYEQYF
- | TRBJ1-5 | 14 | - | TRBV6-5 | TGTGCCAGCAGTTCCCGCTCTTACTATCAGCCCCAGCATTTT | CASSSRSYYQPQHF
- | TRBJ1-1 | 14 | - | TRBV18 | TGTGCCAGCTCACCCCAGAGAGGGAACACTGAAGCTTTCTTT | CASSPQRGNTEAFF
- | TRBJ1-1 | 13 | - | TRBV3-1/TRBV3-2 | TGTGCCAGCAGCCAAGCCGGGAACACTGAAGCTTTCTTT | CASSQAGNTEAFF
- | TRBJ1-1 | 14 | - | TRBV5-1 | TGCGCCAGCAGAGTCGAGTCCCCCGGGACTGAAGCTTTCTTT | CASRVESPGTEAFF
- | TRBJ1-2 | 15 | - | TRBV11-1 | TGTGCCAGCAGCTTAGGATCGGCAGCGAACTATGGCTACACCTTC | CASSLGSAANYGYTF
- | TRBJ1-1 | 16 | - | TRBV9 | TGTGCCAGCAGCGTAGGAGGGGGGAGCGGGGTGACTGAAGCTTTCTTT | CASSVGGGSGVTEAFF
TRBD1 | TRBJ1-1 | 15 | - | TRBV11-2 | TGTGCCAGCAGCCAGACAGGGACGGTGAACACTGAAGCTTTCTTT | CASSQTGTVNTEAFF
TRBD1 | TRBJ1-4 | 16 | once | TRBV9 | TGTGCCAGCAGCCCCGGGGGACAGGGTGGAGGGGAAAAACTGTTTTTT | CASSPGGQGGGEKLFF
- | TRBJ2-2 | 14 | - | TRBV5-4 | TGTGCCAGCAGCTTGGAATCCGGGACCGGGGAGCTGTTTTTT | CASSLESGTGELFF
- | TRBJ2-3 | 18 | - | TRBV21-1 | TGTGCCAGCAGCATTTGGGACAGGGGGCCCATCATCACAGATACGCAGTATTTT | CASSIWDRGPIITDTQYF
- | TRBJ2-7 | 12 | - | TRBV2 | TGTGCCAGCAGAGGACAGTCCTACGAGCAGTACTTC | CASRGQSYEQYF
- | TRBJ1-3 | 17 | - | TRBV18 | TGTGCCAGCTCACCGTTTGGGCAGGGGATCTCTGGAAACACCATATATTTT | CASSPFGQGISGNTIYF
TRBD1 | TRBJ1-2 | 16 | - | TRBV9 | TGTGCCAGCAGCGCACCAGGGACAGGGTTGGAGGGTGGCTACACCTTC | CASSAPGTGLEGGYTF
- | TRBJ1-3 | 14 | - | TRBV7-2 | TGTGCCAGCAGCTTGGGGAGCTCTGGAAACACCATATATTTT | CASSLGSSGNTIYF
- | TRBJ1-2 | 15 | - | TRBV4-2 | TGTGCCAGCAGTGAAGAGGGTTCTGGGAACTATGGCTACACCTTC | CASSEEGSGNYGYTF
- | TRBJ2-1 | 15 | - | TRBV7-7 | TGTGCTAGCAGCCCCAACGAGGGCGCCTACAATGAGCAGTTCTTC | CASSPNEGAYNEQFF
- | TRBJ1-1 | 13 | - | TRBV6-5 | TGTGCCAGCATCCCCGGGGGGTACACTGAAGCTTTCTTT | CASIPGGYTEAFF
TRBD1 | TRBJ2-3 | 15 | once | TRBV5-6 | TGTGCCAGCAGATTTCCGACAGGGAGCACAGATACGCAGTATTTT | CASRFPTGSTDTQYF
TRBD1 | TRBJ2-1 | 16 | - | TRBV18 | TGTGCCAGCTCACCCTCACAGGGGCTAACTTACAATGAGCAGTTCTTC | CASSPSQGLTYNEQFF
TRBD1 | TRBJ1-1 | 16 | - | TRBV7-8 | TGTGCCAGCAGCTTAGGGGCAGGGGGCGTAAGGGCTGAAGCTTTCTTT | CASSLGAGGVRAEAFF
TRBD1 | TRBJ1-6 | 16 | once | TRBV7-2 | TGTGCCAGCAGCCTCCTCGGGGGACAGGCTTATTCACCCCTCCACTTT | CASSLLGGQAYSPLHF
TRBD1 | TRBJ2-7 | 15 | - | TRBV6-5 | TGTGCCAGCAGTAGAGACAGGGGTGAAATGGACGAGCAGTACTTC | CASSRDRGEMDEQYF